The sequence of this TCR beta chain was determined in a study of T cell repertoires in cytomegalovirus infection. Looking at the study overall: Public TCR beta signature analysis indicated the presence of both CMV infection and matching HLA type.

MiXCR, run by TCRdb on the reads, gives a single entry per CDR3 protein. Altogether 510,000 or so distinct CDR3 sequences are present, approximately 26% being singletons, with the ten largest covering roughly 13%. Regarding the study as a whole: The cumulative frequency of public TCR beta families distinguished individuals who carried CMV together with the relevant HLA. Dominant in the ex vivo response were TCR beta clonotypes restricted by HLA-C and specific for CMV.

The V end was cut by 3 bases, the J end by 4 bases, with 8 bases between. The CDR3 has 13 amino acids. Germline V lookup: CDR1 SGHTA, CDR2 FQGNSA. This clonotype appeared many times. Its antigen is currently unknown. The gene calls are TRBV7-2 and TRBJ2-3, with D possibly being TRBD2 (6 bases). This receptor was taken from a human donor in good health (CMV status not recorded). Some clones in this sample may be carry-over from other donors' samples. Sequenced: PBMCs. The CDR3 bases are TGTGCCAGCAGCTTTGGGGAGGCAGATACGCAGTATTTT. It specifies CASSFGEADTQYF.